This TCR beta chain is drawn from a study of cytomegalovirus exposure and HLA in healthy donors. The overall study: Unique TCRs numbering roughly 85 million, obtained from HLA-typed donors, made up an early data release.

V shed 2 bases and J shed 5 bases, with 14 bases lying between them. Germline V gene data show CDR1 as LNHNV and CDR2 as YYDKDF (reference sequence). This CDR3 is 15 amino acids long. With respect to this clone: Its antigen is not identified.

PCR used 60 Vbeta primers and 13 Jbeta primers. Clones were sequenced by immunoSEQ multiplex PCR, and TCRdb holds only the in-frame ones, with some missing. There are about 180,000 clones in the sample; roughly four fifths occur only once, and just under 3% lies in the top ten. Study results and caveats: Most of the TCR beta V segments (in an earlier analysis) were productive either about 90% or about 30% of the time. Excluded: some indistinguishable V segments such as TRBV6-2 and TRBV6-3.

The TCR comes from a male donor in good health and CMV-seronegative. The material sequenced was PBMCs. This chain uses TRBV15 with TRBJ2-3; tentatively, D is TRBD2 (6 bases). DNA for the CDR3: TGTGCCACCAGCAGAACGGGGGACCAGCAAGATACGCAGTATTTT. Translated, it gives CATSRTGDQQDTQYF.